These T cell receptor beta chains were read from a single sample in a study of blood T cell repertoires in COVID-19. Produced via immunoSEQ multiplex PCR; TCRdb's table is partial and in-frame only. Of roughly 100,000 clones listed, less than 90% were seen once; the top ten hold roughly 2%. Material: peripheral blood. The receptors come from a man aged 65 to 79 with active or convalescent COVID-19. Each CDR3 is given with its conserved first and last residue. A D gene is named only where the DNA matches it firmly. Clone size is not always given. Where it is, it says once, few, many or a class for expanded clones.

>TRBJ1-5|-|-|TRBV3-1/TRBV3-2
CASSQGQGRQPQHF
TGTGCCAGCAGCCAAGGGCAGGGGCGGCAGCCCCAGCATTTT
>TRBJ1-6|TRBD1|-|TRBV2
CASSGQGSSPLHF
TGTGCCAGCAGTGGACAGGGTTCTTCACCCCTCCACTTT
>TRBJ1-1|TRBD1|-|TRBV5-1
CASSPVVRQGGTEAFF
TGCGCCAGCAGCCCGGTGGTCCGACAGGGTGGCACTGAAGCTTTCTTT
>TRBJ1-2|TRBD1|-|TRBV28
CASRSHGTGGPSGGYTF
TGTGCCAGCAGAAGCCACGGGACAGGGGGACCTTCGGGTGGCTACACCTTC
>TRBJ2-2|TRBD1|-|TRBV28
CASSIRTGTTGELFF
TGTGCCAGCAGTATCCGGACAGGAACCACCGGGGAGCTGTTTTTT
>TRBJ2-7|-|-|TRBV25-1
CASSAARQALVEQYF
TGTGCCAGCAGTGCGGCAAGACAGGCCCTTGTCGAGCAGTACTTC
>TRBJ2-3|TRBD2|-|TRBV6-5
CASTAGGLTDTQYF
TGTGCCAGCACGGCGGGGGGTCTCACAGATACGCAGTATTTT
>TRBJ1-2|TRBD1|-|TRBV6-5
CASTLSQGAIYGYTF
TGTGCCAGCACCCTCTCACAGGGGGCAATCTATGGCTACACCTTC
>TRBJ2-5|-|-|TRBV27
CASSSRRTGSSAQYF
TGTGCCAGCAGTTCCCGCCGGACTGGATCATCGGCCCAGTACTTC
>TRBJ1-6|TRBD1|-|TRBV28
CASSSRGVTPLHF
TGTGCCAGCAGTTCCAGGGGGGTCACACCCCTCCACTTT
>TRBJ1-1|-|once|TRBV7-8
CASSLVGGRAVTFF
TGTGCCAGCAGCTTAGTGGGGGGGCGCGCGGTTACTTTCTTT
>TRBJ1-2|-|-|TRBV6-5
CASSYWRPGHDYGYTF
TGTGCCAGCAGTTACTGGAGGCCAGGCCATGACTATGGCTACACCTTC
>TRBJ2-2|TRBD2|-|TRBV5-8
CASSPGLVGELFF
TGTGCCAGCAGCCCTGGACTAGTCGGGGAGCTGTTTTTT
>TRBJ1-2|-|-|TRBV5-6
CASSPRQTYGYTF
TGTGCCAGCAGCCCCCGACAGACGTATGGCTACACCTTC
>TRBJ2-5|TRBD2|few|TRBV11-2
CASSLVGTSGGAGETQYF
TGTGCCAGCAGCTTAGTTGGGACTAGCGGGGGGGCCGGTGAGACCCAGTACTTC
>TRBJ2-4|-|-|TRBV2
CASSELGQTKNIQYF
TGTGCCAGCAGTGAATTGGGGCAGACCAAAAACATTCAGTACTTC
>TRBJ2-7|-|-|TRBV2
CASSAPTNKYEQYF
TGTGCCAGCAGCGCACCAACGAACAAGTACGAGCAGTACTTC
>TRBJ1-6|-|-|TRBV3-1/TRBV3-2
CASSQAVGGNSPLHF
TGTGCCAGCAGCCAAGCTGTTGGAGGAAATTCACCCCTCCACTTT
>TRBJ2-5|-|-|TRBV18
CASSTWTQETQYF
TGTGCCAGCTCAACATGGACTCAAGAGACCCAGTACTTC
>TRBJ1-4|-|once|TRBV18
CASSPNRQATNEKLFF
TGTGCCAGCTCACCTAATAGACAGGCAACTAATGAAAAACTGTTTTTT
>TRBJ1-6|TRBD1|-|TRBV11-2
CASSLGGDRSSPLHF
TGTGCCAGCAGCTTAGGGGGGGACAGGAGTTCACCCCTCCACTTT
>TRBJ2-7|TRBD2|-|TRBV7-2
CASSLIAGGLGEQYF
TGTGCCAGCAGCTTAATAGCGGGGGGGCTAGGTGAGCAGTACTTC